This T cell receptor (beta chain) was documented in a study of T cells expressing NK-cell markers. The study, taken as a whole, reports: As a fraction of CD8+ T cells, dominant NKG2C+ clonotypes reached roughly 1.0-8% in six donors.

To note about this clonotype: Its cognate antigen is unknown.

cDNA encoding TCR beta was synthesized via 5'RACE template switching incorporating UMIs. TCRdb re-analyzed the 5' RACE reads; it lists each CDR3 protein once, without DNA. This listing includes roughly 350,000 distinct CDR3 sequences. Per germline, CDR1 SGHRS and CDR2 YFSETQ. This CDR3 has 13 residues. Sequencing input: blood T cells: a sorted CD56 or NKG2C T cell subset, CD4+ or CD8+ T cells, or bulk PBMC T cells (not recorded which). The TCR originated in a man aged 18 to 70 in good health. The rearrangement links TRBV5-1 to TRBJ1-1; TCRdb indicates TRBD1, and absent DNA this call remains unverified. The CDR3 loop is CASRRTGVTEAFF.